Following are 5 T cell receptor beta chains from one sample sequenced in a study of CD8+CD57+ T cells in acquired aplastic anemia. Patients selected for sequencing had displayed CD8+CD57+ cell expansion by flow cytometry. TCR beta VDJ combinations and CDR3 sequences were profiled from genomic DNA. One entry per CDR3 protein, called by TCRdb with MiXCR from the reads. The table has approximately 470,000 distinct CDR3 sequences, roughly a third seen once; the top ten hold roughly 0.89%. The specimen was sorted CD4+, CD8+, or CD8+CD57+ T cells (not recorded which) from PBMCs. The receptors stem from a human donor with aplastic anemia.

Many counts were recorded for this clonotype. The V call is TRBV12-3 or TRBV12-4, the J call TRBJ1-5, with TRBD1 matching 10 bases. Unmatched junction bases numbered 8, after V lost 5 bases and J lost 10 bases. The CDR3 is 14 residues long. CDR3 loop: CASSRGQGEDPQHF. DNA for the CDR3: TGTGCCAGCAGTCGCGGACAGGGGGAGGACCCCCAGCATTTT.

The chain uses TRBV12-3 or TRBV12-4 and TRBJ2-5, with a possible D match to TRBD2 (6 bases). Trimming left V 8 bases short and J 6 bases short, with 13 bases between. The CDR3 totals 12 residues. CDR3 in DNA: TGTGCCAGCTCTCAGGAGGGAAAGACCCAGTACTTC. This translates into CASSQEGKTQYF.

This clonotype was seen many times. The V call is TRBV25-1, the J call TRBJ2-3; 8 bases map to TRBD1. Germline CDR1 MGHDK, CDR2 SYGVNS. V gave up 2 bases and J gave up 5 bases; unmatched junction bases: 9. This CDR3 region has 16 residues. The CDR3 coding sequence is TGTGCCAGCAGTGAAAGCGACAGGGGATTATTAGATACGCAGTATTTT. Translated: CASSESDRGLLDTQYF.

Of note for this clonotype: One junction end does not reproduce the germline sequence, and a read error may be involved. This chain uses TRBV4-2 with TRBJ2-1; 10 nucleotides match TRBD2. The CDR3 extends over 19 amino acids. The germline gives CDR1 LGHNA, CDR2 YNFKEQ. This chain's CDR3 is CASTQVAGGFRASRNEQFF. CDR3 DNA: TGTGCCAGCACCCAAGTAGCGGGGGGTTTCAGAGCGTCACGGAATGAGCAGTTCTTC.

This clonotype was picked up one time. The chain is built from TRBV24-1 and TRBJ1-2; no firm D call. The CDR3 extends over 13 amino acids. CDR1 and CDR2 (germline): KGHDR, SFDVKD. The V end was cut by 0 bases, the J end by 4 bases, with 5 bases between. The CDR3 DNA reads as TGTGCCACCAGTGATTTGCCCAGCTATGGCTACACCTTC. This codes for CATSDLPSYGYTF.